These 8 T cell receptor beta chains were sequenced from one sample in a study of T cell changes during pregnancy in multiple sclerosis. The table came from immunoSEQ multiplex PCR; TCRdb's copy has only in-frame clones and leaves some out. The table lists tens of thousands of clones, around 92% of them singletons, with 2.5% to 3.5% in the top ten. Source: peripheral blood, taken in the third trimester of pregnancy. The receptors were gathered from a female donor in good health, enrolled as a control in a pregnancy study.

The chain joins TRBV5-4 to TRBJ1-4; 8 nucleotides agree with TRBD1. Per the germline V gene, CDR1 is SGHNT and CDR2 is YYREEE (reference sequence). J was trimmed by 3 bases and V by 4 bases; bases with no gene match: 8. This CDR3 has 16 residues. CDR3 DNA: TGTGCCAGCAGCGAAGCACAGGGGGTAGCTAATGAAAAACTGTTTTTT. This encodes CASSEAQGVANEKLFF.

This clone has only one observation. V usage is TRBV5-1 and J usage is TRBJ2-1; 14 positions match TRBD2. The CDR3 has 17 residues. In germline, CDR1 is SGHRS, CDR2 YFSETQ. The V gene end was trimmed by 3 bases and the J gene end by 6 bases; junction bases not matched to a gene: 8. CDR3 protein: CASSWGTGTSGGNEQFF. The CDR3 DNA reads TGCGCCAGCAGCTGGGGAACCGGGACTAGCGGGGGCAATGAGCAGTTCTTC.

In this sample, this clone turned up a few times. Within the sample, other DNA sequences also encode this same CDR3. Here the CDR3 reads CASSQRETHTDTQYF. The CDR3 bases are TGTGCCAGCAGCCAACGGGAGACACACACAGATACGCAGTATTTT. The chain couples TRBV4-2 to TRBJ2-3, with D perhaps matching TRBD2 (6 bases). The V gene lost 2 bases and the J gene lost 2 bases, with 11 bases spanning the gap. CDR1 is LGHNA, CDR2 YNFKEQ, per germline. The CDR3 has 15 amino acids.

The CDR3 spells CASSPTGPTRTDTQYF. CDR3 nucleotide sequence: TGTGCCAGTAGCCCGACAGGGCCTACAAGGACAGATACGCAGTATTTT. The J gene is TRBJ2-3, the V gene TRBV19, with 7 bases matching TRBD1. The V and J ends lost 6 bases and 3 bases, in that order; junction bases with no gene match: 12. CDR3 size: 16 residues. The germline CDR1 and CDR2 sequences are LNHDA and SQIVND (reference sequence).

This rearrangement joins TRBV9 to TRBJ2-1; 7 bases align to TRBD2. Germline CDR1 SGDLS, CDR2 YYNGEE. This CDR3 spans 17 amino acids. After removal of 0 bases from V and 0 bases from J, the junction contained 6 bases not matched to a gene. CDR3 in amino acids: CASSVDREASSYNEQFF. CDR3 DNA: TGTGCCAGCAGCGTAGATCGGGAGGCGAGCTCCTACAATGAGCAGTTCTTC. Full variable domain (outside the CDR3, taken from reference TRBV9 and TRBJ2-1): DSGVTQTPKHLITATGQRVTLRCSPRSGDLSVYWYQQSLDQGLQFLIQYYNGEERAKGNILERFSAQQFPDLHSELNLSSLELGDSALYFCASSVDREASSYNEQFFGPGTRLTVL.

V gene TRBV27 combines with J gene TRBJ2-3, with TRBD2 matching 12 bases. The CDR3 consists of 15 residues. V was pared by 5 bases and J by 5 bases, with 5 bases of the junction left unmatched. Germline CDR1 and CDR2: MNHEY and SMNVEV (reference sequence). The CDR3 region is CASSVLAGGRDTQYF. CDR3 nucleotide sequence: TGTGCCAGCAGTGTGCTAGCGGGGGGGCGAGATACGCAGTATTTT.

A few counts support this clone. V gene TRBV23-1 combines with J gene TRBJ1-6; the D gene is possibly TRBD1 (5 bases). TRBV23-1 is classed as an ORF, of uncertain function. The CDR3 has 12 amino acids. The V end was cut by 7 bases, the J end by 8 bases, with 9 bases between. The CDR3 spells CASNLRDSPLHF. DNA of the CDR3: TGCGCCAGCAACCTCAGGGATTCACCCCTCCACTTT.

This sequence joins TRBV29-1 and TRBJ2-2; 9 nucleotides align to TRBD2. This CDR3 has 13 amino acids. Germline V gene sequence: CDR1 SQVTM, CDR2 ANQGSEA. With 5 bases clipped from V and 3 bases from J, the junction kept 1 base outside the gene matches. CDR3 nucleotides: TGCAGCGTTTTAGCGGGGGACACCGGGGAGCTGTTTTTT. It encodes CSVLAGDTGELFF.